These 30 T cell receptor beta chains came from one sample sequenced in a study of beta chain features in type 1 diabetes. Whole-study findings and limits: TCRB CDR3 length was moderately but significantly reduced in all four CD4+ subsets of Type 1 diabetes patients.

The investigators reverse transcribed all of the isolated RNA, so they sequenced expressed TCRB transcripts. Sequenced by immunoSEQ multiplex PCR; TCRdb stores in-frame clones only, minus some. The sample has around 650,000 clones; about an eighth are singletons. Their recognized antigens are unknown. The sequenced sample consisted of naive CD4+ T cells from blood. The receptors here all came from a man aged 25-45 years with type 1 diabetes.

V usage is TRBV9 and J usage is TRBJ1-4, with D possibly TRBD1 on 5 matching bases. The CDR3 spans 15 residues. V was shortened by 0 bases and J by 4 bases, with 10 bases between the two germline ends. CDR1 SGDLS and CDR2 YYNGEE come from the germline V gene. The CDR3 loop reads CASSVGSRVNEKLFF. For the CDR3, the DNA is TGTGCCAGCAGCGTAGGCTCCAGGGTTAATGAAAAACTGTTTTTT.

The chain combines TRBV6-5 with TRBJ2-7; D is ambiguous. The CDR3 covers 13 residues. In germline, CDR1 is MNHEY, CDR2 SVGAGI. Trimming pared 0 bases from V and 6 bases from J, leaving 9 bases between. CDR3 nucleotides: TGTGCCAGCAGTTACTCAGGGTTCGCCGAGCAGTACTTC. Translated, it gives CASSYSGFAEQYF.

The J gene is TRBJ2-2, the V gene TRBV4-2; D gene uncertain. The CDR3 contains 14 residues. In germline, CDR1 is LGHNA, CDR2 YNFKEQ. The V and J ends lost 3 bases and 5 bases respectively, with 10 bases between them. The CDR3 spells CASSQVLRTGELFF. CDR3 DNA sequence: TGTGCCAGCAGCCAGGTACTTCGTACCGGGGAGCTGTTTTTT.

The CDR3 protein is CASSFRQENEKLFF. CDR3 bases: TGTGCCAGCAGCTTTCGACAGGAGAATGAAAAACTGTTTTTT. This rearrangement joins TRBV7-9 to TRBJ1-4; perhaps TRBD1 as D (6 bases). Germline assignment: CDR1 SEHNR and CDR2 FQNEAQ (reference sequence). Trimming left V 3 bases short and J 5 bases short, with 10 bases between. The CDR3 runs to 14 residues.

CDR3 nucleotides: TGTGCCAGCAGCCGGGACAGCCATGTTCCCCTCCACTTT. Its protein product is CASSRDSHVPLHF. V gene TRBV7-9 combines with J gene TRBJ1-6, with 7 bases matching TRBD1. Germline V CDR1 and CDR2: SEHNR, FQNEAQ (reference sequence). The CDR3 sequence is 13 residues long. The ends lost 5 bases at V and 13 bases at J; junction bases unmatched: 8.

This clone turned up a few times. The genes are TRBV7-2 and TRBJ1-5; possible D gene TRBD1, 6 bases. There are 14 residues in the CDR3. From germline, CDR1 is SGHTA and CDR2 FQGNSA. V dropped 2 bases and J dropped 7 bases, with 12 bases sitting between them. The CDR3 coding sequence is TGTGCCAGCAGCTTACGGTCAGGGGAACAGCCCCAGCATTTT. Translated: CASSLRSGEQPQHF.

This clone was seen more than once but under ten times. The chain is built from TRBV5-1 and TRBJ1-1; D is perhaps TRBD1 (6 bases). CDR1 and CDR2 from the germline V gene are SGHRS and YFSETQ. The CDR3 contains 13 residues. Trimming took off 0 bases at V and 9 bases at J, with 12 bases between the two ends. The CDR3 nucleotides read TGCGCCAGCAGCTTGGCAGGGGCAGTTCAAGCTTTCTTT. Its protein is CASSLAGAVQAFF.

The chain joins TRBV21-1 to TRBJ1-1; TRBD1 was called by the table and not checked on the DNA. TRBV21-1 represents a pseudogene. The CDR3 spans 13 residues. The CDR3 protein is CASTPTGNTEAFF. DNA of the CDR3: TGTGCCAGCACACCCACAGGGAACACTGAAGCTTTCTTT.

This clone appeared a few times. The CDR3 loop is CASSLQGAMNTEAFF. As DNA, the CDR3 is TGTGCCAGCAGCTTACAGGGGGCGATGAACACTGAAGCTTTCTTT. The chain carries TRBV7-9 and TRBJ1-1, with 8 nucleotides matching TRBD1. The CDR3 contains 15 residues. Germline V gene lookup returns CDR1 SEHNR and CDR2 FQNEAQ (reference sequence). Losses at the gene ends were 2 bases for V and 0 bases for J; bases not matched to a gene: 2.

This clone was recorded a few times. The sample holds other DNA sequences that translate to the same CDR3. V gene TRBV4-3 combines with J gene TRBJ1-6, with 7 bases that match TRBD1. After removal of 0 bases from V and 7 bases from J, the junction contained 3 bases not matched to a gene. CDR1 is LGHNA, CDR2 YSLEER, per germline. The CDR3 totals 15 residues. CDR3 nucleotide sequence: TGCGCCAGCAGCCAAGAGAGGGGGCGGAATTCACCCCTCCACTTT. It codes for CASSQERGRNSPLHF.

The rearrangement links TRBV6-1 to TRBJ2-1; tentatively, D is TRBD1 (6 bases). Between the trimmed V and J ends, which lost 5 bases and 6 bases, there was a span of 11 bases. CDR3 length equals 13 residues. Looked up from germline, CDR1 is MNHNS and CDR2 is SASEGT. The CDR3 nucleotides read TGTGCCAGCAGTCTGACAGGAGGCAATGAGCAGTTCTTC. It yields the protein CASSLTGGNEQFF.

The rearrangement uses TRBV5-1 and TRBJ2-3; tentatively, D is TRBD1 (6 bases). Germline loops: CDR1 SGHRS, CDR2 YFSETQ. Trimming removed 4 bases from V and 8 bases from J, with 14 bases in between. The CDR3 totals 13 residues. CDR3 region: CASSLERQATQYF. CDR3 in DNA: TGCGCCAGCAGCCTGGAACGACAGGCTACGCAGTATTTT.

The rearrangement links TRBV6-6 to TRBJ2-1; 9 nucleotides agree with TRBD1. In germline, CDR1 is MNHNY, CDR2 SVGAGI (reference sequence). With V trimmed by 6 bases and J by 0 bases, 3 bases remained unmatched. The CDR3 is made up of 15 amino acids. Here the CDR3 reads CASRQTGGSYNEQFF. The CDR3, as DNA: TGTGCCAGCAGGCAGACAGGGGGCTCCTACAATGAGCAGTTCTTC.

J is TRBJ2-1 and V is TRBV9; a possible D gene is TRBD2 (5 bases). CDR3 length: 13 amino acids. Germline V gene data show CDR1 as SGDLS and CDR2 as YYNGEE. Trimming pared 0 bases from V and 10 bases from J, leaving 11 bases between. The CDR3 is CASSVGSSGEQFF. CDR3 DNA sequence: TGTGCCAGCAGCGTAGGTAGCTCGGGGGAGCAGTTCTTC.

This clone was detected only a few times. The CDR3 DNA is TGTGCCAGCAGTCCTCCCCTAGCGGGGGGCCAAGAGACCCAGTACTTC. Residues: CASSPPLAGGQETQYF. The chain joins TRBV6-6 to TRBJ2-5; 11 bases are a match to TRBD2. V lost 5 bases, J lost 1 base, and 6 bases stayed unmatched. Looked up from germline, CDR1 is MNHNY and CDR2 is SVGAGI (reference sequence). The CDR3 totals 16 residues.

The sample holds a few counts of this clone. This chain connects TRBV2 to TRBJ2-7, with TRBD1 identical over 7 bases. Germline V gene sequence: CDR1 SNHLY, CDR2 FYNNEI. V lost 6 bases, J lost 2 bases, and 10 bases stayed unmatched. The CDR3 is made up of 15 amino acids. Here the CDR3 DNA reads TGTGCCAGCAGAGGACGACAGGGCTTCACCTACGAGCAGTACTTC. Encoded protein: CASRGRQGFTYEQYF.

This clone was seen only a few times. This CDR3 is also generated by other DNA sequences in the sample. The chain combines TRBV6-5 with TRBJ2-3; D ambiguous. The CDR3 runs to 13 residues. V shed 5 bases and J shed 3 bases, with 9 bases lying between them. Germline V CDR1 and CDR2: MNHEY, SVGAGI. The CDR3 sequence: CASSPPGTDTQYF. The DNA of the CDR3 is TGTGCCAGCAGTCCTCCCGGGACAGATACGCAGTATTTT.

This clone was counted only a few times. CDR3: CASSLGSGASYEQYF. DNA of the CDR3: TGTGCCAGCAGCTTAGGTAGCGGGGCCTCCTACGAGCAGTACTTC. V is TRBV7-2 and J is TRBJ2-7; 8 nucleotides line up with TRBD2. The V gene end was trimmed by 1 base and the J gene end by 0 bases; junction bases not matched to a gene: 2. CDR3 length equals 15 residues. Germline V CDR1 and CDR2: SGHTA, FQGNSA.

This clone was counted a few times. The rearrangement links TRBV28 to TRBJ2-3; 11 bases align to TRBD2. The CDR3 contains 14 residues. Germline-derived CDR1 and CDR2 are MDHEN and SYDVKM. J lost 1 base, V lost 10 bases, and 4 bases had no gene match. The CDR3 nucleotides are TGTGCCACCGGTAGCGGGGGGGGCACAGATACGCAGTATTTT. Translating gives CATGSGGGTDTQYF.

The V and J genes are TRBV2 and TRBJ2-5; D gene uncertain. The V end was cut by 1 base, the J end by 5 bases, with 11 bases between. Germline V gives CDR1 SNHLY, CDR2 FYNNEI. The CDR3 consists of 14 residues. CDR3: CASSEGVYRETQYF. The DNA of the CDR3 is TGTGCCAGCAGTGAAGGGGTCTATCGGGAGACCCAGTACTTC.

In its sample, this clone was seen a few times. This chain links TRBV18 with TRBJ2-2; D gene ambiguous. The V end lost 3 bases, the J end lost 1 base, and 9 bases lay between the germline ends. Germline V lookup: CDR1 KGHSH, CDR2 LQKENI. This CDR3 region has 15 residues. Here the CDR3 reads CASSPSLENTGELFF. The CDR3 region has the DNA TGTGCCAGCTCACCCTCGTTGGAGAACACCGGGGAGCTGTTTTTT.

The chain couples TRBV7-9 to TRBJ1-6, with 8 bases lining up with TRBD1. The CDR3 length is 15 residues. Trimming removed 4 bases from V and 7 bases from J; junction bases left unmatched: 6. Looked up from germline, CDR1 is SEHNR and CDR2 is FQNEAQ (reference sequence). The CDR3 loop is CASSSGTGWNSPLHF. DNA for the CDR3: TGTGCCAGCAGCTCGGGGACAGGTTGGAATTCACCCCTCCACTTT. The full variable domain, its missing parts supplied by reference TRBV7-9 and TRBJ1-6, is DTGVSQNPRHKITKRGQNVTFRCDPISEHNRLYWYRQTLGQGPEFLTYFQNEAQLEKSRLLSDRFSAERPKGSFSTLEIQRTEQGDSAMYLCASSSGTGWNSPLHFGNGTRLTVT.

This clone was counted a few times. The chain couples TRBV7-2 to TRBJ2-2, with D perhaps TRBD1 or TRBD2 (5 bases each). The V gene's germline CDR1 is SGHTA and CDR2 FQGNSA. The CDR3 has 16 amino acids. V lost 6 bases, J lost 3 bases, and 17 bases lay in between. CDR3 loop: CASRTGPLGDTGELFF. The CDR3 DNA reads TGTGCCAGCAGAACGGGCCCACTGGGGGACACCGGGGAGCTGTTTTTT.

Concerning this clone itself: Sequence at one end of the junction differs from germline and may be a read error. CDR3 coding DNA: TGTGCCAGCAGTGAGGGGCAGCACTATGGCTACTCCTTC. This sequence encodes CASSEGQHYGYSF. The chain carries TRBV2 and TRBJ1-2; D is perhaps TRBD1 (5 bases). The germline CDR1 and CDR2 sequences are SNHLY and FYNNEI. The CDR3 runs to 13 residues.

This clone was picked up a small number of times. The J gene is TRBJ2-7, the V gene TRBV4-2; a possible D gene is TRBD1 (6 bases). Germline lookup yields CDR1 LGHNA and CDR2 YNFKEQ. V was clipped by 0 bases and J by 6 bases, with 12 bases between them. This CDR3 spans 14 amino acids. CDR3 nucleotide sequence: TGTGCCAGCAGCCAAGAGAGGGGGATCTCCGAGCAGTACTTC. Encoded protein: CASSQERGISEQYF.

This clone was seen a few times. V usage is TRBV7-2 and J usage is TRBJ2-6, with D possibly being TRBD1 (6 bases). Germline V CDR1 and CDR2: SGHTA, FQGNSA. The length of the CDR3 is 18 residues. Deletions cut 1 base from V and 1 base from J, with 14 bases between. The CDR3 DNA follows: TGTGCCAGCAGCTTAGATGGGGGCCCGAGGTCTGGGGCCAACGTCCTGACTTTC. Protein sequence: CASSLDGGPRSGANVLTF.

This clone was observed a few times. V and J are TRBV25-1 and TRBJ1-2, with 8 bases identical to TRBD1. This CDR3 comprises 14 residues. Germline V gene sequence: CDR1 MGHDK, CDR2 SYGVNS. With V trimmed by 4 bases and J by 7 bases, 8 bases remained unmatched. The CDR3 reads CASSADREASGYTF. The CDR3 DNA is TGTGCCAGCAGTGCGGACAGGGAGGCGAGTGGCTACACCTTC.

The chain couples TRBV13 to TRBJ1-1; 8 bases fit TRBD1. The V gene's germline CDR1 is PRHDT and CDR2 FYEKMQ (reference sequence). CDR3 length: 15 amino acids. The V gene end was trimmed by 5 bases and the J gene end by 1 base; junction bases not matched to a gene: 6. CDR3 DNA sequence: TGTGCCAGCAGCCCTCAGACAGGGGCGAACACTGAAGCTTTCTTT. Residues: CASSPQTGANTEAFF.

This clone was counted only a few times. V and J are TRBV30 and TRBJ1-6; no reliable D call. The CDR3 runs to 16 residues. Germline loops: CDR1 GTSNPN, CDR2 SVGIG (reference sequence). The V end lost 0 bases, the J end lost 4 bases, and 13 bases lay between the germline ends. The CDR3 region is CAWSVPPAGYNSPLHF. The CDR3 nucleotides are TGTGCCTGGAGTGTACCCCCGGCAGGATATAATTCACCCCTCCACTTT.

This clone was counted only a few times. The rearrangement uses TRBV25-1 and TRBJ2-5; D possibly corresponds to TRBD2 (6 bases). The length of the CDR3 is 16 residues. Germline V gene data show CDR1 as MGHDK and CDR2 as SYGVNS. The V gene lost 1 base and the J gene lost 2 bases, with 14 bases spanning the gap. The CDR3 spells CASSESSMEGQETQYF. CDR3 DNA sequence: TGTGCCAGCAGTGAATCCTCTATGGAGGGGCAAGAGACCCAGTACTTC. Looking up the rest from reference TRBV25-1 and TRBJ2-5 gives the full variable domain: EADIYQTPRYLVIGTGKKITLECSQTMGHDKMYWYQQDPGMELHLIHYSYGVNSTEKGDLSSESTVSRIRTEHFPLTLESARPSHTSQYLCASSESSMEGQETQYFGPGTRLLVL.